This T cell receptor beta chain was captured by sequencing in a study of early T cells in non-severe SARS-CoV-2 infection. Study-level information: The authors sequenced bulk RNA from unsorted whole blood, leaving chains unpaired.

V gave up 1 base and J gave up 7 bases, with 7 bases separating them. CDR3 length equals 13 residues. Germline V gene sequence: CDR1 SGHVS, CDR2 FQNEAQ. The library protocol tagged individual cDNA molecules with unique molecular identifiers. TCRdb passed the 5' RACE reads through MiXCR, listing each CDR3 protein once. The table lists roughly 26,000 distinct CDR3 sequences, roughly 4% of them singletons. This clonotype was recorded at least ten times. The target antigen is unknown. Points from the study as a whole: VDJdb matches were skewed toward anti-spike CD8 T cell responses.

This receptor was taken from an adult who was a healthcare worker with PCR-confirmed SARS-CoV-2 infection or an uninfected control (not recorded which). V is TRBV7-8 and J is TRBJ2-2; D is ambiguous. The sequenced sample consisted of whole blood. The CDR3 loop is CASSLVAGGELFF. CDR3 nucleotides: TGTGCCAGCAGCTTAGTTGCTGGCGGGGAGCTGTTTTTT.